The 8 T cell receptor beta chains below were found in one sample sequenced in a study of T cell repertoires in cytomegalovirus infection. TCRdb recomputed calls from the reads with MiXCR, one row per CDR3 protein. The repertoire consists of approximately 500,000 distinct CDR3 sequences, with 26% occurring once and the leading ten covering under 15%. Sequencing was done on a sample of PBMCs. The receptor source for this set is a human donor in good health (CMV status not recorded). Some clones in this sample may be carry-over from other donors' samples.

The chain couples TRBV7-9 to TRBJ2-2, with D possibly TRBD1 on 5 matching bases. CDR1 and CDR2 from the germline V gene are SEHNR and FQNEAQ (reference sequence). There are 17 residues in the CDR3. V lost 4 bases and J lost 1, with 16 bases in between. The CDR3 here is CASSSPRVGLNTGELFF. In DNA, the CDR3 is TGTGCCAGCAGCTCGCCCCGGGTGGGGCTGAACACCGGGGAGCTGTTTTTT. Drawing the rest from reference TRBV7-9 and TRBJ2-2, the complete variable domain is DTGVSQNPRHKITKRGQNVTFRCDPISEHNRLYWYRQTLGQGPEFLTYFQNEAQLEKSRLLSDRFSAERPKGSFSTLEIQRTEQGDSAMYLCASSSPRVGLNTGELFFGEGSRLTVL.

V gene TRBV11-2 combines with J gene TRBJ2-5, with 11 bases matching TRBD2. This CDR3 is 15 amino acids long. J gave up 8 bases and V 5 bases, and 10 bases lay outside the gene matches. Germline CDR1 and CDR2: SGHAT and FQNNGV. The CDR3 DNA sequence: TGTGCCAGCAGCGCCGTAGCGGGAGGGGGTGCAACCCAGTACTTC. The encoded protein is CASSAVAGGGATQYF.

This clonotype was seen only a few times. The chain couples TRBV19 to TRBJ1-1, with D uncertain. V dropped 4 bases and J dropped 5 bases, with 17 bases sitting between them. This CDR3 spans 15 amino acids. Per the germline V gene, CDR1 is LNHDA and CDR2 is SQIVND (reference sequence). The chain's CDR3 is CASSTVQIGWTEAFF. CDR3 nucleotide sequence: TGTGCCAGTAGTACGGTCCAGATAGGGTGGACTGAAGCTTTCTTT.

The chain joins TRBV7-9 to TRBJ2-3, with a tentative D call TRBD2 (6 bases). This CDR3 spans 14 amino acids. CDR1 is SEHNR, CDR2 FQNEAQ, per germline (reference sequence). The V gene lost 2 bases and the J gene lost 3 bases, with 9 bases spanning the gap. DNA for the CDR3: TGTGCCAGCAGCTTATGGGGGGAGACAGATACGCAGTATTTT. Its protein is CASSLWGETDTQYF.

This clonotype has only a few counts. The chain couples TRBV7-2 to TRBJ1-1; D unresolved. Germline V gene data show CDR1 as SGHTA and CDR2 as FQGNSA. The CDR3 extends over 14 amino acids. Trimming shortened V by 3 bases and J by 0 bases, and 8 bases separated the two germline ends. CDR3 region: CTSSLTLLNTEAFF. CDR3 bases: TGTACCAGCAGCTTGACACTCCTGAACACTGAAGCTTTCTTT.

V usage is TRBV5-5 and J usage is TRBJ2-1; TRBD2 matches at 11 bases. Per the germline V gene, CDR1 is SGHKS and CDR2 is YYEKEE (reference sequence). V lost 4 bases and J lost 2; bases outside the gene matches: 5. The CDR3 length is 16 residues. The CDR3 here is CASSRTSGLTYNEQFF. CDR3 nucleotide sequence: TGTGCCAGCAGCCGGACTAGCGGGTTAACCTACAATGAGCAGTTCTTC.

V and J are TRBV19 and TRBJ2-5; the match to TRBD2 covers 7 bases. The germline V gene has CDR1 LNHDA and CDR2 SQIVND (reference sequence). The J segment lost 4 bases and the V segment lost 3 bases, leaving 5 bases of the junction unmatched. This CDR3 is built from 14 residues. CDR3 sequence (DNA): TGTGCCAGTAGTATTGGGGGGGTCCGAGAGACCCAGTACTTC. Protein product: CASSIGGVRETQYF.

The chain uses TRBV7-9 and TRBJ2-1; 12 positions match TRBD2. The CDR3 has 18 amino acids. The germline CDR1 and CDR2 sequences are SEHNR and FQNEAQ (reference sequence). The trim removed 4 bases at V and 7 bases at J, leaving 14 bases unmatched. The CDR3 sequence is CASSSGLAGPSYGNEQFF. The CDR3 DNA follows: TGTGCCAGCAGCTCGGGACTAGCGGGCCCTTCCTACGGGAATGAGCAGTTCTTC.